Below, 14 T cell receptor beta chains from the same sample are listed, as sequenced in a study of T cell responses to AZD1222 COVID-19 vaccine (dated by TCRdb to about 2021). The time point tag for this specimen amounts to: baseline before first vaccination. The sample's treatment or condition, from its label and the paper: meningococcal conjugate vaccine given as trial control. Receptor amplification or capture employed the immunoSEQ multiplex PCR assay. TCRdb took this table from immuneACCESS and kept in-frame rearrangements with V and J called. Such tables lack part of the clones; where checked against another copy, unresolved V genes explain under half of the gap, and the rest is unexplained. The sample table holds some 150,000 clones, of which around 88% were seen once. Under 3.5% of the sample lies in the top ten. The input for sequencing was peripheral blood, taken on day 0 of MenACWY control vaccination. The source is an adult in good health.

The chain employs TRBV18 and TRBJ1-1; D is ambiguous. Germline V gene sequence: CDR1 KGHSH, CDR2 LQKENI. The CDR3 has 12 amino acids. V was clipped by 2 bases and J by 7 bases, with 8 bases between them. As DNA, the CDR3 is TGTGCCAGCTCACCAAGTTTGCTTGAAGCTTTCTTT. It yields the protein CASSPSLLEAFF.

Only a few counts were recorded for this clone. The CDR3 loop is CASSAQGSHGYTF. CDR3 DNA sequence: TGTGCCAGCAGCGCACAGGGTAGCCATGGCTACACCTTC. The chain recombines TRBV9 with TRBJ1-2, with TRBD1 as a possible D gene (6 bases). The germline CDR1 and CDR2 sequences are SGDLS and YYNGEE. The V gene lost 3 bases and the J gene lost 6 bases, with 12 bases spanning the gap. This CDR3 region has 13 residues.

This clone was counted once. The chain is built from TRBV6-5 and TRBJ2-2; 9 positions agree with TRBD2. The ends lost 0 bases at V and 6 bases at J; junction bases unmatched: 5. CDR3 length: 16 residues. CDR1 is MNHEY and CDR2 is SVGAGI in the germline V gene. CDR3 bases: TGTGCCAGCAGTTACTCGGCGGGAGGGCCCCCCGGGGAGCTGTTTTTT. It specifies CASSYSAGGPPGELFF.

The J gene is TRBJ1-6, the V gene TRBV18; tentative D call: TRBD1 (5 bases). CDR1 and CDR2 (germline): KGHSH, LQKENI. V was shortened by 0 bases and J by 7 bases, with 10 bases between the two germline ends. This CDR3 spans 15 amino acids. CDR3 nucleotides: TGTGCCAGCTCACCACCAGAGGGGTGGAATTCACCCCTCCACTTT. Translated: CASSPPEGWNSPLHF.

The chain has TRBV28 and TRBJ1-4; D possibly corresponds to TRBD1 (5 bases). The CDR3 has 15 residues. Germline V gene sequence: CDR1 MDHEN, CDR2 SYDVKM. V gave up 5 bases and J gave up 8 bases, with 18 bases separating them. Here the CDR3 DNA reads TGTGCCAGCAGTCCCCTCGGGGGAGAGGAAGAAAAACTGTTTTTT. It encodes CASSPLGGEEEKLFF.

The chain links TRBV5-1 to TRBJ2-1, with D unclear. Trimming took 0 bases from V and 0 from J, leaving 10 bases between them. CDR1 SGHRS and CDR2 YFSETQ come from the germline V gene. The CDR3 is made up of 16 amino acids. The CDR3 region is CASSLAGYLSYNEQFF. The CDR3 nucleotides are TGCGCCAGCAGCTTGGCCGGGTACCTCTCCTACAATGAGCAGTTCTTC.

The chain's CDR3 is CASSPGGANVLTF. Written as DNA, the CDR3 is TGTGCCAGCAGCCCAGGCGGGGCCAACGTCCTGACTTTC. This chain uses TRBV7-3 with TRBJ2-6; D remains ambiguous. The CDR3 contains 13 residues. V was cut by 5 bases and J by 4 bases, with 6 bases left in between. Germline V gene data show CDR1 as SGHTA and CDR2 as FQGTGA.

The chain uses TRBV6-2 or TRBV6-3 and TRBJ2-7; D remains unclear. V shed 2 bases and J shed 5 bases, with 10 bases lying between them. Germline values: CDR1 MNHEY, CDR2 SVGEGT. The CDR3 loop spans 13 amino acids. The CDR3 is CASSYGQVHEQYF. As DNA, the CDR3 is TGTGCCAGCAGTTACGGCCAAGTCCACGAGCAGTACTTC.

As DNA, the CDR3 is TGCGCCAGCAGCCAAGCGGGACTAGCGGGGAACATTCAGTACTTC. Amino acid sequence: CASSQAGLAGNIQYF. The rearrangement uses TRBV4-1 and TRBJ2-4; 13 nucleotides line up with TRBD2. Germline CDR1 MGHRA, CDR2 YSYEKL. V trimming: 1 base; J trimming: 7 bases; junction bases outside the gene matches: 1. CDR3 size: 15 residues.

In DNA, the CDR3 is TGTGCCAGCAGCGCTGATTCGAATTCACCCCTCCACTTT. As protein: CASSADSNSPLHF. This rearrangement joins TRBV2 to TRBJ1-6, with D unclear. Trimming removed 6 bases from V and 7 bases from J, with 10 bases in between. Germline CDR1 and CDR2: SNHLY and FYNNEI. This CDR3 has 13 amino acids.

The chain combines TRBV6-5 with TRBJ1-2; tentatively, D is TRBD1 (6 bases). Trimming stripped 0 bases from V and 2 bases from J, with 13 bases between. The CDR3 contains 16 residues. Germline V gene sequence: CDR1 MNHEY, CDR2 SVGAGI. CDR3 region: CASSYSSGHQNYGYTF. Here the CDR3 DNA reads TGTGCCAGCAGTTACTCCTCGGGACACCAAAACTATGGCTACACCTTC.

This clone was recorded only once. The V and J genes are TRBV9 and TRBJ1-2; D unresolved. The V end was cut by 0 bases, the J end by 4 bases, with 13 bases between. From germline, CDR1 is SGDLS and CDR2 YYNGEE. This CDR3 spans 15 amino acids. The CDR3 DNA sequence: TGTGCCAGCAGCGTAGTGGCTACCGGGCGCTATGGCTACACCTTC. It codes for CASSVVATGRYGYTF.

Here the CDR3 DNA reads TGTGCCAGCAGTGGGTCCGGGAGGATCACAGATACGCAGTATTTT. This sequence encodes CASSGSGRITDTQYF. J is TRBJ2-3 and V is TRBV2; 7 bases map to TRBD2. The CDR3 is 15 amino acids. V was clipped by 4 bases and J by 2 bases; unmatched bases: 6. Germline CDR1 and CDR2: SNHLY and FYNNEI.

The chain carries TRBV6-5 and TRBJ1-1, with 10 nucleotides matching TRBD1. This CDR3 is 14 amino acids long. Trimming removed 6 bases from V and 6 bases from J; junction bases left unmatched: 7. Germline values: CDR1 MNHEY, CDR2 SVGAGI. The CDR3 sequence: CASRVGTGAAEAFF. As DNA, the CDR3 is TGTGCCAGCAGGGTGGGGACAGGGGCCGCTGAAGCTTTCTTT.